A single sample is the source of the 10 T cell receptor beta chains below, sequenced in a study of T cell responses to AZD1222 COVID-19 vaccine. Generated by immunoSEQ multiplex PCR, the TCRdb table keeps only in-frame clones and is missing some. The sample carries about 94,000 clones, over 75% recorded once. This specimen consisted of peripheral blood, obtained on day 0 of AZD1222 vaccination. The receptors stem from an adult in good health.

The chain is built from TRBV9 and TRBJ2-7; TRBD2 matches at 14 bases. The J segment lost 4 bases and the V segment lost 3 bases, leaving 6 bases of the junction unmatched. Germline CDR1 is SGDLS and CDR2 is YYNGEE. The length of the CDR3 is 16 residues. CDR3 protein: CASSGTGTSGGYEQYF. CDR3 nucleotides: TGTGCCAGCAGCGGAACCGGGACTAGCGGGGGTTACGAGCAGTACTTC.

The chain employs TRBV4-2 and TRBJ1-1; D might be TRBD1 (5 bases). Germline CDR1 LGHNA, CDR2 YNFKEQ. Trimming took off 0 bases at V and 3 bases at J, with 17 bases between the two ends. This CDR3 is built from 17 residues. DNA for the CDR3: TGTGCCAGCAGCCAAGAAACAGGAGGGCTTGGGGACACTGAAGCTTTCTTT. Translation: CASSQETGGLGDTEAFF.

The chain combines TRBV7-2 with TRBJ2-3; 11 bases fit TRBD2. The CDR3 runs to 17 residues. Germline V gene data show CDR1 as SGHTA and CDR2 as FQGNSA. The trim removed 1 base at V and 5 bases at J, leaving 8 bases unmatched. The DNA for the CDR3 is TGTGCCAGCAGCTTAGGGGTTAGCGGGGGGGCCGGAGATACGCAGTATTTT. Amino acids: CASSLGVSGGAGDTQYF.

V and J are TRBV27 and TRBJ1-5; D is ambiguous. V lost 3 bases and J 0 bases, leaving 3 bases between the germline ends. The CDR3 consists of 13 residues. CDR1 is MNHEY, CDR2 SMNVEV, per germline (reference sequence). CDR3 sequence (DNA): TGTGCCAGCAGTTTGATTAGCAATCAGCCCCAGCATTTT. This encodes CASSLISNQPQHF.

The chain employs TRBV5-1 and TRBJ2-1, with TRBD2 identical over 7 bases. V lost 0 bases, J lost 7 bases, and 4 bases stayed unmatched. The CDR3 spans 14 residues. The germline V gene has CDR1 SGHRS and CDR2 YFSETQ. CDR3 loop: CASSLDLLANEQFF. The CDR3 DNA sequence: TGCGCCAGCAGCTTGGATCTACTAGCGAATGAGCAGTTCTTC.

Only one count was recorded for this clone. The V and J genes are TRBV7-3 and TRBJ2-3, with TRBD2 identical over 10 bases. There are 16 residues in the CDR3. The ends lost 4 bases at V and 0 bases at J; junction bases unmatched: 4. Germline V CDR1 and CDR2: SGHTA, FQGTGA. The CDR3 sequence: CASSSQRGGSTDTQYF. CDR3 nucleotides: TGTGCCAGCAGCTCCCAGCGGGGGGGGAGCACAGATACGCAGTATTTT.

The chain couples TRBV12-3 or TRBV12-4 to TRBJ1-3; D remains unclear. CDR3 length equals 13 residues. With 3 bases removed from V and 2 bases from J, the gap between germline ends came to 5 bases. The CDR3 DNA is TGTGCCAGCAGTTTGCCCCCTGGAAACACCATATATTTT. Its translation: CASSLPPGNTIYF.

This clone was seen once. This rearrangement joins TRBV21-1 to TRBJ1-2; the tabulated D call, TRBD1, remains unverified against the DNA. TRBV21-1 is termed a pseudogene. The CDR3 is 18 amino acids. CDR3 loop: CATSSPDRGSPVNYGYTF. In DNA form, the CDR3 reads TGTGCCACCAGCAGTCCCGACAGGGGCTCCCCAGTTAACTATGGCTACACCTTC.

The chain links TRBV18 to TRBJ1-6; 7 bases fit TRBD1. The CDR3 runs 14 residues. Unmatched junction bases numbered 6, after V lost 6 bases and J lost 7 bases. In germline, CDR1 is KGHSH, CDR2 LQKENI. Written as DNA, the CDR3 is TGTGCCAGCTCCTTGGGAGGGGGCAATTCACCCCTCCACTTT. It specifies CASSLGGGNSPLHF.

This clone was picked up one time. CDR3 sequence: CASSKDRVKGYTF. For the CDR3, the DNA is TGTGCCAGTAGTAAGGACAGGGTGAAAGGCTACACCTTC. The chain couples TRBV19 to TRBJ1-2; 8 bases line up with TRBD1. V was clipped by 4 bases and J by 8 bases; unmatched bases: 6. The CDR3 is 13 amino acids. Germline loops: CDR1 LNHDA, CDR2 SQIVND (reference sequence). Full variable domain (missing parts from reference TRBV19 and TRBJ1-2): DGGITQSPKYLFRKEGQNVTLSCEQNLNHDAMYWYRQDPGQGLRLIYYSQIVNDFQKGDIAEGYSVSREKKESFPLTVTSAQKNPTAFYLCASSKDRVKGYTFGSGTRLTVV.